Below, 2 T cell receptor beta chains from the same sample are listed, as sequenced in a study of cytomegalovirus exposure and HLA in healthy donors. PCR involved 60 Vbeta and 13 Jbeta primers. The assay was immunoSEQ multiplex PCR, and TCRdb's table has in-frame clones only and misses some. The table shows around 150,000 clones, with over 80% occurring only once. The sample was PBMCs. These receptors were obtained from a man between 50 and 59 years old in good health and CMV-seropositive.

The chain joins TRBV7-3 to TRBJ2-1, with TRBD1 as a possible D gene (6 bases). Germline lookup yields CDR1 SGHTA and CDR2 FQGTGA. The germline V and J ends were trimmed by 5 bases and 5 bases, with 16 bases remaining between them. This CDR3 has 15 residues. In DNA, the CDR3 is TGTGCCAGCAGCGTTTCTCGGGACACGAACAATGAGCAGTTCTTC. Residues: CASSVSRDTNNEQFF.

This chain uses TRBV5-6 with TRBJ2-3; D is ambiguous. The CDR3 runs 13 residues. CDR1 is SGHDT, CDR2 YYEEEE, per germline. V was shortened by 2 bases and J by 1 base, with 5 bases between the two germline ends. CDR3 sequence: CASSFGRTDTQYF. As DNA, the CDR3 is TGTGCCAGCAGCTTCGGTCGCACAGATACGCAGTATTTT.